What follows describes a single T cell receptor beta chain. Peripheral blood genomic DNA, not sorted cells or RNA, was the template. The data are from a study of T cell repertoires in aging, cancer and after chemotherapy. This CDR3 contains 17 residues. CDR1 MNHNS and CDR2 SASEGT come from the germline V gene. The V end was cut by 11 bases, the J end by 2 bases, with 28 bases between. Rearranged V-D-J TRB sequences were amplified with a mixed TRB-A/B primer pool. TCRdb called the multiplex PCR reads again in MiXCR, with one record for every CDR3 protein. The sample records about 3,100 distinct CDR3 sequences, approximately 35% being singletons.

The gene calls are TRBV6-1 and TRBJ2-7, with D perhaps TRBD1 (6 bases). The sequence came from a human donor in good health. Source material: blood. For the CDR3, the DNA is TGTGCCGCAAGCGGACCATTAGGAGCAGGGGAGACCTACGAGCAGTACTTC. Protein sequence: CAASGPLGAGETYEQYF.